The 25 T cell receptor beta chains below come from one sample, sequenced in a study of long-term antiretroviral therapy in people with HIV. Survey-level immunoSEQ v3.0 assays were run. Only in-frame clones appear in the TCRdb table, and some are missing; sequencing was by immunoSEQ multiplex PCR. The table shows 24,000 or so clones, with approximately 93% occurring only once. The sequences come from unsorted PBMCs, collected 7.6 years after starting antiretroviral therapy. The receptors come from a woman in her thirties or forties with HIV.

This chain connects TRBV6-5 to TRBJ2-7, with D unresolved. Germline CDR1 and CDR2: MNHEY and SVGAGI. There are 13 residues in the CDR3. The V and J ends lost 6 bases and 2 bases respectively, with 11 bases between them. The CDR3 nucleotides read TGTGCCAGCAGCAACCCCGCCACCTACGAGCAGTACTTC. Amino acids: CASSNPATYEQYF.

This clone was seen just once. The gene calls are TRBV9 and TRBJ2-7; D is perhaps TRBD1 (6 bases). Deletions cut 4 bases from V and 2 bases from J, with 13 bases between. The germline gives CDR1 SGDLS, CDR2 YYNGEE. The CDR3 runs to 14 residues. CDR3 region: CASSLRDTAYEQYF. The DNA of the CDR3 is TGTGCCAGCAGCCTCCGGGACACGGCCTACGAGCAGTACTTC.

V gene TRBV4-3 combines with J gene TRBJ2-7; D call uncertain. V lost 2 bases, J lost 0 bases, and 5 bases lay in between. Germline V gene sequence: CDR1 LGHNA, CDR2 YSLEER. The CDR3 is 13 amino acids. Here the CDR3 reads CASSQSSSYEQYF. CDR3 coding DNA: TGCGCCAGCAGCCAATCCAGCTCCTACGAGCAGTACTTC.

In the case of this clone: Sequence at one end of the junction differs from germline and may be a read error. The chain is built from TRBV7-8 and TRBJ2-2; TRBD2 matches 7 bases. Germline V gives CDR1 SGHVS, CDR2 FQNEAQ. This CDR3 region has 14 residues. The CDR3 is CASSLAVGTGELFF. In nucleotides, the CDR3 is TGTGCCAGCAGCCTAGCGGTAGGGACCGGGGAGCTGTTTTTT.

V usage is TRBV9 and J usage is TRBJ1-6, with D tentatively TRBD1 (5 bases). V lost 4 bases, J lost 10 bases, and 15 bases lay in between. This CDR3 is 14 amino acids long. Germline-derived CDR1 and CDR2 are SGDLS and YYNGEE. CDR3 DNA: TGTGCCAGCAGCCCAGGGAGGGTGGGGTCACCCCTCCACTTT. This sequence encodes CASSPGRVGSPLHF.

This chain joins TRBV19 and TRBJ1-5, with a weak D call TRBD1 (5 bases). Per the germline V gene, CDR1 is LNHDA and CDR2 is SQIVND (reference sequence). The CDR3 extends over 15 amino acids. V was trimmed by 7 bases and J by 2 bases, leaving 15 bases between them. Here the CDR3 DNA reads TGTGCCAGTATGGGCGGGGGTTCCGGCAATCAGCCCCAGCATTTT. This translates into CASMGGGSGNQPQHF.

V is TRBV5-1 and J is TRBJ1-6; D may be TRBD1 (6 bases). Germline values: CDR1 SGHRS, CDR2 YFSETQ. Trimming cost V 3 bases and J 1 base, with 14 bases left between them. The CDR3 covers 17 residues. The CDR3 protein is CASSSETGRSYNSPLHF. The CDR3 region has the DNA TGCGCCAGCAGCTCTGAGACAGGACGATCCTATAATTCACCCCTCCACTTT.

This clone was seen just once. CDR3 residues: CAISGDSSTNEQFF. The CDR3 DNA reads TGTGCCATCAGTGGTGACTCTAGCACGAATGAGCAGTTCTTC. The rearrangement joins TRBV10-3 to TRBJ2-1; maybe TRBD2 (5 bases). Trimming removed 4 bases from V and 7 bases from J, with 14 bases in between. The CDR3 sequence is 14 residues long. CDR1 and CDR2 (germline): ENHRY, SYGVKD.

V is TRBV5-1 and J is TRBJ1-6, with D unresolved. V gave up 4 bases and J gave up 7 bases, with 15 bases separating them. Germline-derived CDR1 and CDR2 are SGHRS and YFSETQ. The CDR3 spans 15 residues. CDR3 bases: TGCGCCAGCAGCCACGGCGCCGGAGAAAATTCACCCCTCCACTTT. Protein: CASSHGAGENSPLHF.

The V gene is TRBV4-1, the J gene TRBJ1-1; 10 bases fit TRBD1. The CDR3 spans 17 residues. From germline, CDR1 is MGHRA and CDR2 YSYEKL. Losses at the gene ends were 1 base for V and 5 bases for J; bases not matched to a gene: 10. CDR3 bases: TGCGCCAGCAGCCAAGGACAGGGGGCGAAAGGGTATACTGAAGCTTTCTTT. It translates to CASSQGQGAKGYTEAFF.

The J gene is TRBJ2-3, the V gene TRBV7-2; D remains ambiguous. CDR1 and CDR2 (germline): SGHTA, FQGNSA. V was clipped by 2 bases and J by 2 bases, with 11 bases between them. The CDR3 contains 15 residues. The CDR3 loop is CASSLRLSTTDTQYF. In DNA form, the CDR3 reads TGTGCCAGCAGCTTAAGACTGTCGACCACAGATACGCAGTATTTT.

The J gene is TRBJ2-5, the V gene TRBV7-3; 8 bases match TRBD1. Germline CDR1 and CDR2: SGHTA and FQGTGA. The CDR3 runs to 15 residues. The trim removed 1 base at V and 5 bases at J, leaving 6 bases unmatched. Here the CDR3 reads CASSLIAGGDETQYF. CDR3 sequence (DNA): TGTGCCAGCAGCTTAATTGCAGGGGGCGATGAGACCCAGTACTTC.

The CDR3 nucleotides read TGTGCCACCAGCAGGGAGGCCGGGGGCTATGGCTACACCTTC. Translation gives CATSREAGGYGYTF. The chain has TRBV15 and TRBJ1-2, with TRBD1 as a possible D gene (5 bases). V lost 3 bases and J lost 4, with 12 bases in between. The germline gives CDR1 LNHNV, CDR2 YYDKDF (reference sequence). The CDR3 loop spans 14 amino acids.

This clone was seen just once. The chain is built from TRBV2 and TRBJ2-5, with TRBD2 matching over 10 bases. This CDR3 is built from 15 residues. Germline CDR1 reads SNHLY; CDR2 reads FYNNEI. With V trimmed by 4 bases and J by 5 bases, 7 bases remained unmatched. The CDR3 DNA reads TGTGCCAGCAGTGCCCGCAGCGGGGGGGCTGAGACCCAGTACTTC. It is translated as CASSARSGGAETQYF.

This clone was detected only a few times. This chain links TRBV6-1 with TRBJ1-2; a weak D match, TRBD1 (5 bases). The CDR3 totals 19 residues. The V end lost 0 bases, the J end lost 3 bases, and 23 bases lay between the germline ends. CDR1 MNHNS and CDR2 SASEGT come from the germline V gene. In DNA form, the CDR3 reads TGTGCCAGCAGTGAAGCGGTTTTTAAGGGGAGGTCTCAGTACTATGGCTACACCTTC. Translated, it gives CASSEAVFKGRSQYYGYTF.

This clone appeared a single time. The chain has TRBV21-1 and TRBJ1-6; the table gives TRBD1 as D, unverified against the DNA. TRBV21-1 is an annotated pseudogene. CDR3 length equals 16 residues. This chain's CDR3 is CASSSPKQDYNSPLHF. The CDR3 DNA follows: TGTGCCAGCAGCAGCCCAAAACAGGACTATAATTCACCCCTCCACTTT.

This chain joins TRBV7-7 and TRBJ2-7; 14 bases are a match to TRBD2. In germline, CDR1 is SSHAT, CDR2 FNYEAQ (reference sequence). The J segment lost 6 bases and the V segment lost 5 bases, leaving 3 bases of the junction unmatched. This CDR3 has 14 amino acids. The CDR3 spells CASSPGTSGGEQYF. The CDR3 DNA reads as TGTGCCAGCAGCCCCGGGACTAGCGGGGGCGAGCAGTACTTC.

A single count supports this clone. This sequence joins TRBV6-1 and TRBJ2-7; perhaps TRBD2 as D (7 bases). Germline CDR1 MNHNS, CDR2 SASEGT. The CDR3 totals 14 residues. Deletions cut 7 bases from V and 2 bases from J, with 15 bases between. The CDR3 region has the DNA TGTGCCAGCACCAAGGGGGGGGAGCCCTACGAGCAGTACTTC. It codes for CASTKGGEPYEQYF.

The V and J genes are TRBV29-1 and TRBJ1-4, with TRBD1 matching 8 bases. The germline V gene encodes CDR1 SQVTM and CDR2 ANQGSEA. The CDR3 totals 15 residues. J gave up 7 bases and V 3 bases, and 10 bases lay outside the gene matches. DNA of the CDR3: TGCAGCGTTGACCTAGGACAGGGTAACGGTGAAAAACTGTTTTTT. This translates into CSVDLGQGNGEKLFF.

The V call is TRBV6-5, the J call TRBJ1-2, with TRBD1 identical over 10 bases. Trimming at V came to 6 bases and at J to 6 bases, leaving 10 bases not matched to a gene. This CDR3 contains 15 residues. CDR1 is MNHEY and CDR2 is SVGAGI in the germline V gene. The CDR3: CASRGGKGQGNGYTF. DNA for the CDR3: TGTGCCAGCAGGGGCGGTAAGGGACAGGGGAATGGCTACACCTTC.

In this sample, this clone turned up once. V usage is TRBV30 and J usage is TRBJ1-4; perhaps TRBD1 as D (6 bases). CDR1 and CDR2 (germline): GTSNPN, SVGIG (reference sequence). The CDR3 covers 16 residues. Trimming removed 4 bases at V and 0 bases at J, with 15 bases between. The CDR3 is CAWNYRDSATNEKLFF. CDR3 nucleotides: TGTGCCTGGAACTACAGGGACTCTGCAACTAATGAAAAACTGTTTTTT.

This clone has a handful of counts. The chain has TRBV5-6 and TRBJ2-1; TRBD1 matches 7 bases. Unmatched junction bases numbered 2, after V lost 0 bases and J lost 14 bases. Germline lookup yields CDR1 SGHDT and CDR2 YYEEEE. The CDR3 length is 11 residues. This CDR3 reads CASSLEGGEFF. The CDR3 bases are TGTGCCAGCAGCTTGGAAGGGGGCGAGTTCTTC.

The chain has TRBV6-6 and TRBJ1-5; D call uncertain. V lost 6 bases and J 2 bases, leaving 14 bases between the germline ends. The CDR3 loop spans 15 amino acids. Germline CDR1 reads MNHNY; CDR2 reads SVGAGI (reference sequence). The CDR3 spells CASSTGPGGNQPQHF. The CDR3, as DNA: TGTGCCAGCAGCACCGGGCCCGGGGGCAATCAGCCCCAGCATTTT.

This clone appeared a single time. The rearrangement uses TRBV10-3 and TRBJ1-1, with D possibly TRBD1 on 6 matching bases. This CDR3 comprises 14 residues. Trimming removed 0 bases from V and 4 bases from J, with 9 bases in between. Germline loops: CDR1 ENHRY, CDR2 SYGVKD. CDR3 coding DNA: TGTGCCATCAGTGAGTCGATAGGGGGCACTGAAGCTTTCTTT. Its protein product is CAISESIGGTEAFF.

This clone came up once. The genes are TRBV7-3 and TRBJ2-2; 8 bases are shared with TRBD1. Germline V lookup: CDR1 SGHTA, CDR2 FQGTGA. The CDR3 runs 14 residues. V lost 7 bases, J lost 6 bases, and 7 bases stayed unmatched. The CDR3 reads CASTQQGGSGELFF. The DNA of the CDR3 is TGTGCCAGCACCCAACAGGGGGGCTCCGGGGAGCTGTTTTTT.